This record concerns one T cell receptor (beta chain) sequence. Here immunoSEQ multiplex PCR was the method, and the copy in TCRdb shows in-frame clones only, minus some. The sample holds about 170,000 clones; around 86% are singletons and the top ten take under 3.5%. The data are from a study of blood T cell repertoires in COVID-19. CDR1 is GTSNPN and CDR2 is SVGIG in the germline V gene (reference sequence). CDR3 length: 16 amino acids. V dropped 1 base and J dropped 4; count of bases not matched to a gene: 8. Sequenced: peripheral blood. This TCR came from a man aged 70 or older with acute or convalescent COVID-19. The chain is built from TRBV30 and TRBJ1-3; the match to TRBD1 covers 9 bases. This CDR3 reads CAWSAGTGGGGNTIYF. The DNA for the CDR3 is TGTGCCTGGAGTGCCGGAACAGGGGGCGGAGGAAACACCATATATTTT.